This T cell receptor (beta chain) is from a study of immune characterization of retroperitoneal liposarcoma. In this sample, this clonotype turned up once. Between the trimmed V and J ends, which lost 5 bases and 11 bases, there was a span of 21 bases. The CDR3 is 14 residues long. In TCRdb, the PCR reads were re-called with MiXCR into one record per CDR3 protein. The sample has around 10,000 distinct CDR3 sequences; 27% are singletons. Sequencing used tumor tissue. The clonotype comes from a female donor with retroperitoneal liposarcoma. This rearrangement joins TRBV12-3 or TRBV12-4 to TRBJ1-1; D may be TRBD1 (5 bases). The CDR3 nucleotides read TGTGCCAGCAGTCCCTGGGGACCCGGTAGTGGGGCTTTCTTT. Translated, it gives CASSPWGPGSGAFF.